This T cell receptor (beta chain) was sequenced in a study of patients and donors after allogeneic stem cell transplantation. Germline V lookup: CDR1 ENHRY, CDR2 SYGVKD. This CDR3 region has 19 residues. The ends lost 3 bases at V and 4 bases at J; junction bases unmatched: 12. TCRdb passed the RT-PCR reads through MiXCR, listing each CDR3 protein once. This table holds more than 850,000 distinct CDR3 sequences, 15% to 20% found once. This clonotype has more than one count but fewer than ten. The chain joins TRBV10-3 to TRBJ2-1; 13 bases line up with TRBD2. Sequencing input: blood, either unsorted or a sorted T cell fraction (not recorded which). The sequence was obtained from a human donor who was either an allogeneic HSCT recipient or a stem cell or donor lymphocyte infusion donor (not recorded which). It is not recorded whose cells these are; they may come from a transplant donor. The CDR3 here is CAISEGLAGAPIDYNEQFF. The CDR3 coding sequence is TGTGCCATCAGTGAAGGACTAGCGGGAGCCCCAATCGATTACAATGAGCAGTTCTTC.